The source of this T cell receptor (beta chain) is a study of response to subunit inactivated influenza vaccine. Details on this clonotype: Its antigen is not known.

TCRdb recomputed calls from the RT-PCR reads with MiXCR, one row per CDR3 protein. The data show about 830,000 distinct CDR3 sequences, 15% to 20% seen once. The ends lost 0 bases at V and 8 bases at J; junction bases unmatched: 8. Germline CDR1 MNHEY, CDR2 SVGEGT. The CDR3 totals 16 residues. Study outcomes and limitations: The authors suggested that every seasonal influenza vaccination recruits few new T cells.

This chain uses TRBV6-2 or TRBV6-3 with TRBJ2-1; TRBD1 agrees at 9 bases. The sequence was obtained from a man aged 50 to 60 who received an inactivated influenza vaccine. The specimen comprised PBMCs from blood, sampled 5 days after vaccination. The CDR3 sequence: CASSYSPGQGIHEQFF. The DNA for the CDR3 is TGTGCCAGCAGTTACTCTCCGGGACAGGGAATACATGAGCAGTTCTTC.